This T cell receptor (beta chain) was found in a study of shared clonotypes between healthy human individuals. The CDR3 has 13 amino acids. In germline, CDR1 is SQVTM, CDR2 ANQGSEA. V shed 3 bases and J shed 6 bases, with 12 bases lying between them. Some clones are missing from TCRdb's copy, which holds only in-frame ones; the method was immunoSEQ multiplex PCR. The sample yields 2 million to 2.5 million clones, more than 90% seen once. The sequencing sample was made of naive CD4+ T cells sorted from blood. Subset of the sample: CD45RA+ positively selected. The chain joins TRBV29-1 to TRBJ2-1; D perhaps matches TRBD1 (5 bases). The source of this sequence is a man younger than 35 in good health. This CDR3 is CSVEVQGFNEQFF. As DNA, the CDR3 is TGCAGCGTTGAGGTCCAGGGCTTCAATGAGCAGTTCTTC.